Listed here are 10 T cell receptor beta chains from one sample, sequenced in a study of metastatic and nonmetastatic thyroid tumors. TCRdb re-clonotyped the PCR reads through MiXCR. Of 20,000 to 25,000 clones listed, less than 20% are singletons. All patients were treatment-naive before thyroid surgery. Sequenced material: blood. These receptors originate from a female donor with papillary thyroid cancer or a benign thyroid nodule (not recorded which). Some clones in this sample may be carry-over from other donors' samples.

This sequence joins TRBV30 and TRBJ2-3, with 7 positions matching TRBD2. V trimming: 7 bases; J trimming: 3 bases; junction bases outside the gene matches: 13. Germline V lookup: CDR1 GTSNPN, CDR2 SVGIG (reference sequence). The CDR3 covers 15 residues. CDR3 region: CASYPIGRSTDTQYF. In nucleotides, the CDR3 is TGTGCCTCGTATCCTATCGGGAGGTCGACAGATACGCAGTATTTT.

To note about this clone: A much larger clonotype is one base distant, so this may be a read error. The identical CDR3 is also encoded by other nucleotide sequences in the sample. CDR3 coding DNA: TGTGCCAGCAGTTTAGTTGGACTAGCGGGGGCAGAGACCCAATACTTC. Its protein product is CASSLVGLAGAETQYF. The gene calls are TRBV12-3 or TRBV12-4 and TRBJ2-5; 13 bases are shared with TRBD2. The length of the CDR3 is 16 residues.

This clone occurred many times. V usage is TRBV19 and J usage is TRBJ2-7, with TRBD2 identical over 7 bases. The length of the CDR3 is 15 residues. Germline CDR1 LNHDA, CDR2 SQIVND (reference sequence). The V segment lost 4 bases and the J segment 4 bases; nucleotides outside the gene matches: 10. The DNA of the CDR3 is TGTGCCAGTAGTACAACCTCCGGGGGGTGGTACGAGCAGTACTTC. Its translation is CASSTTSGGWYEQYF.

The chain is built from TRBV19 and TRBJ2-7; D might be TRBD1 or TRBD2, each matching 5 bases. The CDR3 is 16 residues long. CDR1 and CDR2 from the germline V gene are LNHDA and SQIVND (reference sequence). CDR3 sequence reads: CATDWDPIRLPYEQYF. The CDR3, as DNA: TGTGCAACCGACTGGGACCCAATCAGATTACCCTACGAGCAGTACTTC.

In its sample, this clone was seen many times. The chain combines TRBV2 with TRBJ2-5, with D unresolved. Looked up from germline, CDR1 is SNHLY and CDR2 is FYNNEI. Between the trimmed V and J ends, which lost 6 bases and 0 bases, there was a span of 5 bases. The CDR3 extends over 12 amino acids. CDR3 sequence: CASRGNQETQYF. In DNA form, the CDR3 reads TGTGCCAGCAGGGGGAACCAAGAGACCCAGTACTTC.

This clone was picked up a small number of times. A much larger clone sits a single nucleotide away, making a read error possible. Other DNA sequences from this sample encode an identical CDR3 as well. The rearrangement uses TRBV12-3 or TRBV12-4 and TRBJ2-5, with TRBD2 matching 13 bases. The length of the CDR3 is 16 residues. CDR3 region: CASSLVGLAGAETQYF. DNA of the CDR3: TGTGCCAGCAGTTTAGTCGGACTAGCGGGGGCAGAGACCCAATACTTC.

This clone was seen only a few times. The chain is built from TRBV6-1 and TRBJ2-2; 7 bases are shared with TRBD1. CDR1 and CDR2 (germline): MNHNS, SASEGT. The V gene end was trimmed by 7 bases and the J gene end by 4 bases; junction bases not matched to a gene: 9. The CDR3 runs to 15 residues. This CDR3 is CASIIDRAVTGELFF. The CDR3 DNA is TGTGCCAGCATCATCGACAGGGCCGTCACCGGGGAGCTGTTTTTT.

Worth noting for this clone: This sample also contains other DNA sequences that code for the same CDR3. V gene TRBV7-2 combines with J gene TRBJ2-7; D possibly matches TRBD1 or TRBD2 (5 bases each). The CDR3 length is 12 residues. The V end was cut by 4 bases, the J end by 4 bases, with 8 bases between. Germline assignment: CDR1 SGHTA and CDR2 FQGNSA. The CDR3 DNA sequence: TGTGCCAGCAGCTCGGGACCGTACGAGCAGTACTTC. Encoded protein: CASSSGPYEQYF. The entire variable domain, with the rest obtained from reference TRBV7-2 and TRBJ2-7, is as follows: GAGVSQSPSNKVTEKGKDVELRCDPISGHTALYWYRQSLGQGLEFLIYFQGNSAPDKSGLPSDRFSAERTGGSVSTLTIQRTQQEDSAVYLCASSSGPYEQYFGPGTRLTVT.

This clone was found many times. Here the CDR3 reads CASSPPTGPSEQYF. The DNA of the CDR3 is TGTGCCAGCTCACCCCCGACAGGGCCCAGCGAGCAGTACTTC. The chain links TRBV18 to TRBJ2-7; 7 bases match TRBD1. Germline V CDR1 and CDR2: KGHSH, LQKENI. This CDR3 has 14 amino acids. V gave up 3 bases and J gave up 6 bases; unmatched junction bases: 8.

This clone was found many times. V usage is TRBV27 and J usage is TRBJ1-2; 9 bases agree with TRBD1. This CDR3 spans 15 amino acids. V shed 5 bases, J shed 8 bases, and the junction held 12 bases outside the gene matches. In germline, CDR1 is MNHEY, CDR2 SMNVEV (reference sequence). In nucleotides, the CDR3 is TGTGCCAGCAGTACTTTCGGACAGGGGATGTTCGGCTACACCTTC. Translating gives CASSTFGQGMFGYTF.